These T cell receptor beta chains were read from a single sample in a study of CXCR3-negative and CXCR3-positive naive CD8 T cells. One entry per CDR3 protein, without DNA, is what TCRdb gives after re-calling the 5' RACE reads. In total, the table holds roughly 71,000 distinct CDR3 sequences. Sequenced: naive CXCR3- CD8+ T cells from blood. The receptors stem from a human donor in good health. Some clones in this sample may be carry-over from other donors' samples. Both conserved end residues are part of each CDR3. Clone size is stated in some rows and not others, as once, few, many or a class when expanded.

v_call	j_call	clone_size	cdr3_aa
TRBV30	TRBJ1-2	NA	CAWRIPGQGIFYGYTF
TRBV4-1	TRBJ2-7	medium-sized	CASSQSLAGVYEQYF
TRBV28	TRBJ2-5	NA	CASTLTSGHQETQYF
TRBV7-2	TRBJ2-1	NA	CASSLGVSGYNEQFF
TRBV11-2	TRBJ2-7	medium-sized	CASSFSSYEQYF
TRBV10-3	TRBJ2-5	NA	CAISEPWTGESQQYF
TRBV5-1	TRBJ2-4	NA	CASSPDRIWDIQYF
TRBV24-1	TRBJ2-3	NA	CATRQTGRTDTQYF
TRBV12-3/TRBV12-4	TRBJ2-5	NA	CASSSGTAQETQYF
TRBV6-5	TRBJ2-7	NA	CASSYSAGTGDEQYF
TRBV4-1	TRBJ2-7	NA	CASSQVSGFYEQYF
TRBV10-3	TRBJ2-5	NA	CASSPGPRNDVRETQYF
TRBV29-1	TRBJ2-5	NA	CSVGGQAQETQYF
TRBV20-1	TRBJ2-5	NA	CSARVAGRTQETQYF
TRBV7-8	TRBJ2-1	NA	CASSLIAGSPHEQFF
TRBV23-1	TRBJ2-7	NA	CASSHTGQKVVYYYEQYF
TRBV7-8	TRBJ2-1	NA	CASSHSGEQFF
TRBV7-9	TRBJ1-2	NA	CASSFGRADNYGYTF
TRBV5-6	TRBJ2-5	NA	CASSATGILGRQYF
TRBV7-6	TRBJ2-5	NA	CASSFGGVETQYF
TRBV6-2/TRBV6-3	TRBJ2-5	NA	CASSPRLGQETQYF
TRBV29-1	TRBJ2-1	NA	CSTEGTESYNEQFF
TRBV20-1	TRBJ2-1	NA	CSAEDRDSYNEQLF
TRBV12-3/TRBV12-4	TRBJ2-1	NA	CASSLAPGTGRSNEQFF
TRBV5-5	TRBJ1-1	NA	CASRLSGITEAFF
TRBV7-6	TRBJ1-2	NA	CASSLAQGGYGYTF
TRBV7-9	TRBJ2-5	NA	CASSPGQGLETQYF
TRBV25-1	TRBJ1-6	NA	CASSEYRGGQGNSPLHF
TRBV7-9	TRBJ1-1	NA	CASSSDHQGPNTEAFF
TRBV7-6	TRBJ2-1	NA	CASSLLVSDEQFF
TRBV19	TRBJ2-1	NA	CASSIYNEQFF
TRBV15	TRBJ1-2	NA	CATSRSSTGVGYGYTF
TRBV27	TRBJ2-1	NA	CASSFPQAGTGTPNEQFF
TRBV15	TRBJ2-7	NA	CATSRDRTGAPYEQYF
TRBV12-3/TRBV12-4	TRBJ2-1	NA	CASSQVFYNEQFF
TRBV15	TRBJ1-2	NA	CATSRDRAGGNGYTF
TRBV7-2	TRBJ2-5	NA	CASSTLLETQYF
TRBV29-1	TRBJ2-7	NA	CSVGGQSYEQYF
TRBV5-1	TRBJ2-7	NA	CASSFAPQGAREQYF
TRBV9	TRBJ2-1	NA	CASSAPRTGGAYNEQFF
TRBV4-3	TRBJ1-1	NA	CASSQGRSMNTEAFF
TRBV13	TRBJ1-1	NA	CASGVGSNTEAFF
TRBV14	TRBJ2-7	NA	CASSQGPGHVYEQYF
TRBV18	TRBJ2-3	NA	CASSPARVATDTQYF
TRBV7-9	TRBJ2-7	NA	CASSLPAAAVYEQYF
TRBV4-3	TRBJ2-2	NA	CASSTGTALGELFF
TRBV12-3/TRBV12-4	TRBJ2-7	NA	CASSLLYSDRSSYEQYF
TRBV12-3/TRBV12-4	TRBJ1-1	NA	CASSFGPAGSEAFF
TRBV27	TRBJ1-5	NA	CASKGGPGNQPQHF
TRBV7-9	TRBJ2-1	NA	CATRPGNEQFF
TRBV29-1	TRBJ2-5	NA	CSVGGTSAYQETQYF
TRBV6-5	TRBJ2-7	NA	CASSYKDSYEQYF
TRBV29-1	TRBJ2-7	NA	CSVEDSGYEQYF
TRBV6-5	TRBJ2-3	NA	CASSLPAQDTQYF